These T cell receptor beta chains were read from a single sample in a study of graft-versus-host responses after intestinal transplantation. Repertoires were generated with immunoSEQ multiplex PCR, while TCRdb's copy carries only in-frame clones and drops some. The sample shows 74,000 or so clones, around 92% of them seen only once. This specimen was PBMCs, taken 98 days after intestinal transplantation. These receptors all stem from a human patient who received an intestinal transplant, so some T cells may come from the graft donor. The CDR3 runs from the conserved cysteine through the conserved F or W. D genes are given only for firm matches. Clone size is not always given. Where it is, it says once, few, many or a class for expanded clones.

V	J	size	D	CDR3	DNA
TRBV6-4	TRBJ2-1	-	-	CASSNGSSYNEQFF	TGTGCCAGCAGTAACGGAAGCTCCTACAATGAGCAGTTCTTC
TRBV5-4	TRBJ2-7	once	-	CASSAHDPYEQYF	TGTGCCAGCAGCGCCCACGATCCTTACGAGCAGTACTTC
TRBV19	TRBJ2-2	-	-	CASSIGQTNTGELFF	TGTGCCAGTAGTATAGGACAGACGAACACCGGGGAGCTGTTTTTT
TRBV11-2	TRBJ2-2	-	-	CASSWGNTGELFF	TGTGCCAGCAGCTGGGGGAACACCGGGGAGCTGTTTTTT
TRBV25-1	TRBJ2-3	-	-	CASSVSTDTQYF	TGTGCCAGCAGTGTTTCCACAGATACGCAGTATTTT
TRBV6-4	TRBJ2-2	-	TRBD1	CASRQGAQTGELFF	TGTGCCAGCAGGCAGGGGGCGCAGACCGGGGAGCTGTTTTTT
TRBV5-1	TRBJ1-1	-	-	CASSLESVTEAFF	TGCGCCAGCAGCTTGGAGTCGGTCACTGAAGCTTTCTTT
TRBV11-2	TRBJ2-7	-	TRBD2	CASSLLAGESYEQYF	TGTGCCAGCAGCTTACTAGCGGGAGAATCCTACGAGCAGTACTTC
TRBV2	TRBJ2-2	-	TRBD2	CASTVGLAGTGELFF	TGTGCCAGCACCGTGGGGCTAGCGGGCACCGGGGAGCTGTTTTTT
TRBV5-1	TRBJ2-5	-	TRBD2	CASSLERGQETQYF	TGCGCCAGCAGCTTGGAGCGGGGGCAAGAGACCCAGTACTTC
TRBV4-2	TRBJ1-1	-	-	CASSQGQLNTEAFF	TGTGCCAGCAGCCAAGGCCAGCTAAACACTGAAGCTTTCTTT
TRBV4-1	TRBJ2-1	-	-	CASRGVGVHYNEQFF	TGCGCCAGCAGGGGGGTCGGGGTACACTACAATGAGCAGTTCTTC
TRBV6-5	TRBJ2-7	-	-	CASSYGPQATYEQYF	TGTGCCAGCAGTTACGGGCCGCAGGCCACCTACGAGCAGTACTTC
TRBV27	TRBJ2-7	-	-	CASTPRGTLYEQYF	TGTGCCAGCACCCCCCGGGGGACCCTCTACGAGCAGTACTTC
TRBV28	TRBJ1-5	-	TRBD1	CASRPDRGDQPQHF	TGTGCCAGCAGGCCTGACAGGGGTGATCAGCCCCAGCATTTT
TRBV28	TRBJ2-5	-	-	CASLQGYQETQYF	TGTGCCAGTTTACAGGGCTATCAAGAGACCCAGTACTTC
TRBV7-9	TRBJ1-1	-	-	CASSLARGEAFF	TGTGCCAGCAGCTTGGCAAGGGGTGAAGCTTTCTTT
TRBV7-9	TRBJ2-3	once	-	CASSWDSTDTQYF	TGTGCCAGCAGCTGGGACAGCACAGATACGCAGTATTTT
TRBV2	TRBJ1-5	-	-	CASSEMSANQPQHF	TGTGCCAGCAGTGAAATGTCAGCAAATCAGCCCCAGCATTTT
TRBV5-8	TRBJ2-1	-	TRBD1	CASSPRQGLSSYNEQFF	TGTGCCAGCAGCCCAAGACAGGGCCTTAGCTCCTACAATGAGCAGTTCTTC
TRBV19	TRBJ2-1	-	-	CASSILSNNEQFF	TGTGCCAGTAGTATCCTCTCTAACAATGAGCAGTTCTTC
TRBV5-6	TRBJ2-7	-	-	CASSRGDSYEQYF	TGTGCCAGCAGCAGAGGGGACTCCTACGAGCAGTACTTC
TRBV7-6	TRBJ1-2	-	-	CASSLGRGGGYTF	TGTGCCAGCAGCTTAGGGAGGGGAGGTGGCTACACCTTC
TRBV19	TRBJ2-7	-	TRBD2	CASSIGLAGSEQYF	TGTGCCAGTAGTATCGGACTAGCGGGAAGCGAGCAGTACTTC
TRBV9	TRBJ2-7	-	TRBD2	CASSGTSGHYEQYF	TGTGCCAGCAGTGGGACTAGCGGGCATTACGAGCAGTACTTC
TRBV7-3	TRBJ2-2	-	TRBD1	CASSPTGLGGELFF	TGTGCCAGCAGCCCGACAGGGCTCGGGGGGGAGCTGTTTTTT
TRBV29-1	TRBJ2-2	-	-	CSAFMTRSNTGELFF	TGCAGCGCTTTTATGACACGGTCGAACACCGGGGAGCTGTTTTTT
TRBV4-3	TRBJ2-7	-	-	CASSQERRYEQYF	TGCGCCAGCAGCCAAGAACGGCGCTACGAGCAGTACTTC
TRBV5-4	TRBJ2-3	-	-	CASSWGPGVDTQYF	TGTGCCAGCAGCTGGGGGCCAGGGGTCGATACGCAGTATTTT
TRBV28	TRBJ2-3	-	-	CASNLDRTTDTQYF	TGTGCCAGCAACCTGGACAGAACAACAGATACGCAGTATTTT
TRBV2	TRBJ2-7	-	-	CASSETDYSDYEQYF	TGTGCCAGCAGTGAAACCGACTACAGTGATTACGAGCAGTACTTC
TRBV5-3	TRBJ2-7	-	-	CARSSCTGNGSYEQYF	TGTGCCAGAAGCTCCTGTACAGGGAATGGCTCCTACGAGCAGTACTTC
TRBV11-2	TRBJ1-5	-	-	CASSLVQLGGNQPQHF	TGTGCCAGCAGCTTAGTGCAGCTAGGGGGCAATCAGCCCCAGCATTTT
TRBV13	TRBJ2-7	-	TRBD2	CASSNTGTSGSPYEQYF	TGTGCCAGCAGCAATACCGGGACTAGCGGGAGCCCCTACGAGCAGTACTTC
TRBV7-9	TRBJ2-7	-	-	CASSPPYGYEQYF	TGTGCCAGCAGCCCCCCCTATGGCTACGAGCAGTACTTC
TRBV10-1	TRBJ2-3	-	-	CASSEGTDTQYF	TGCGCCAGCAGTGAGGGGACAGATACGCAGTATTTT
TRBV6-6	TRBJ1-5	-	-	CASSPPGYSNQPQHF	TGTGCCAGCAGTCCCCCCGGCTATAGCAATCAGCCCCAGCATTTT
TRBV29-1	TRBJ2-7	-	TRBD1	CSGGQGEYEQYF	TGCAGCGGAGGGCAGGGGGAATACGAGCAGTACTTC
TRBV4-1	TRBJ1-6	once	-	CASSQAKGGIWNSPLHF	TGCGCCAGCAGCCAAGCAAAGGGGGGTATATGGAATTCACCCCTCCACTTT
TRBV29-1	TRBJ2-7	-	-	CSVEVQGYEQYF	TGCAGCGTTGAGGTACAGGGCTACGAGCAGTACTTC
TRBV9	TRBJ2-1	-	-	CASTALARENTEQFF	TGTGCCAGCACTGCTCTAGCGAGGGAGAATACTGAGCAGTTCTTC
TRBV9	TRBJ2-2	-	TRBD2	CASSGTAGGTTHWARDTGELFF	TGTGCCAGCAGCGGCACCGCGGGGGGGACTACCCATTGGGCCCGAGACACCGGGGAGCTGTTTTTT
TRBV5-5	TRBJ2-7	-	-	CASSPDGFYEQYF	TGTGCCAGCAGCCCGGACGGCTTCTACGAGCAGTACTTC
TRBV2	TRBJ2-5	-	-	CASSEALRILQETQYF	TGTGCCAGCAGTGAAGCGTTGCGGATACTCCAAGAGACCCAGTACTTC
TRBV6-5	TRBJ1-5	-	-	CASSYEGVDQPQHF	TGTGCCAGCAGTTACGAGGGAGTAGATCAGCCCCAGCATTTT
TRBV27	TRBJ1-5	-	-	CASSLSRPGRFSNQPQHF	TGTGCCAGCAGTTTATCCCGACCGGGAAGGTTTAGCAATCAGCCCCAGCATTTT
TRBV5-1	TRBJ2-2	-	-	CASSFGGGAGTGELFF	TGCGCCAGCAGCTTTGGAGGGGGGGCCGGCACCGGGGAGCTGTTTTTT
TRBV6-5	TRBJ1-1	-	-	CASSEGARGEAFF	TGTGCCAGCAGTGAAGGTGCTAGGGGTGAAGCTTTCTTT
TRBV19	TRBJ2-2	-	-	CASSIGGGLPGELFF	TGTGCCAGTAGTATAGGGGGGGGCCTGCCCGGGGAGCTGTTTTTT
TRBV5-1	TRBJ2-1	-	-	CASSLGGSSYNEQFF	TGCGCCAGCAGCTTGGGGGGGAGCTCCTACAATGAGCAGTTCTTC
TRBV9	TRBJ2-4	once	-	CASSSGDLNGIQYF	TGTGCCAGCAGCTCCGGGGACCTCAACGGAATTCAGTACTTC
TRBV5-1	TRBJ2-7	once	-	CASSLEGGYEQYF	TGCGCCAGCAGCTTAGAGGGAGGCTACGAGCAGTACTTC
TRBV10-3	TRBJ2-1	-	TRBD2	CAISETGGSSNEQFF	TGTGCCATCAGTGAGACGGGGGGAAGTTCAAATGAGCAGTTCTTC
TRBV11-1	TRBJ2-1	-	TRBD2	CASSLDFASGREQFF	TGTGCCAGCAGCTTAGATTTCGCTAGCGGGAGGGAGCAGTTCTTC
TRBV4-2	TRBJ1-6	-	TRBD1	CASSHRYPGQAAYNSPLHF	TGTGCCAGCAGCCACCGTTATCCGGGACAGGCAGCCTATAATTCACCCCTCCACTTT
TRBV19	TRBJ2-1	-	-	CASSLTGDSYNEQFF	TGTGCCAGTAGTCTAACAGGAGACTCCTACAATGAGCAGTTCTTC
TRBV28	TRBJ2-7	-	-	CASMGESPYEQYF	TGTGCCAGCATGGGGGAGTCTCCCTACGAGCAGTACTTC
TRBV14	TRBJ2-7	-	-	CASSQDNPSVGEQYF	TGTGCCAGCAGCCAAGATAACCCGAGCGTAGGGGAGCAGTACTTC
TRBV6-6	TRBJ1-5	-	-	CASSYNGELGQPQHF	TGTGCCAGCAGTTACAACGGGGAACTGGGTCAGCCCCAGCATTTT